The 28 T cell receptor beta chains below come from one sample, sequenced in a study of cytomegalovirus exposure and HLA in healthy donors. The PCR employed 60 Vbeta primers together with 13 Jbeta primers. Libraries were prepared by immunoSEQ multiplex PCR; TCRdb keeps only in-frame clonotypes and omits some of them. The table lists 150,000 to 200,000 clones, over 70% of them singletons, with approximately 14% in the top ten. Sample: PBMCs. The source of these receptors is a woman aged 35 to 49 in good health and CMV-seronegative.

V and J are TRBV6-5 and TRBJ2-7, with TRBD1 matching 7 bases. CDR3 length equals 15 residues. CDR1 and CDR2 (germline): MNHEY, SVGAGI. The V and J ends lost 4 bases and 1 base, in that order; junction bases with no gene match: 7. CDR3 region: CASSLIPDRSYEQYF. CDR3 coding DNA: TGTGCCAGCAGTTTGATCCCGGACAGGTCCTACGAGCAGTACTTC.

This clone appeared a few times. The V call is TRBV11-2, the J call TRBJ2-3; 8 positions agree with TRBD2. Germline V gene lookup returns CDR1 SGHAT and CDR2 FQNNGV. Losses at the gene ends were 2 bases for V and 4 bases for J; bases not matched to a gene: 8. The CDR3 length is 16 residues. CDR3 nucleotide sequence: TGTGCCAGCAGCTTAATCGTCGGGGGGGGCGCAGATACGCAGTATTTT. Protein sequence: CASSLIVGGGADTQYF.

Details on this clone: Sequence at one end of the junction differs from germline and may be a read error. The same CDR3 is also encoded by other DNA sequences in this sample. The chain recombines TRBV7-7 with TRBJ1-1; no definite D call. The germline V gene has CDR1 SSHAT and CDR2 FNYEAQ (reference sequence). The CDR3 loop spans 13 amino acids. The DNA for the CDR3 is TGTGCTAGCAGCTTAAGAGAGAACACTGAAGCTTTCTTT. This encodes CASSLRENTEAFF.

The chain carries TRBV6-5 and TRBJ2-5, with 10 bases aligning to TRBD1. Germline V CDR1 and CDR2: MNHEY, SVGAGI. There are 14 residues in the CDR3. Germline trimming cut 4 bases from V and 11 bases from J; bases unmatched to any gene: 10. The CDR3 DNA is TGTGCCAGCAGTTTGCGGGACAGGGGTGGGGAGCAGTACTTC. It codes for CASSLRDRGGEQYF.

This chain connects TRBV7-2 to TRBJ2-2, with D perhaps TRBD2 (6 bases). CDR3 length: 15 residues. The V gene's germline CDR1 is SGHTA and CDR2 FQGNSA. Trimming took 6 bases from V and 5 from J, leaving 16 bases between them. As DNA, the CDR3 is TGTGCCAGCAGAGCCGGAGGGACCGAGACCGGGGAGCTGTTTTTT. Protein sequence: CASRAGGTETGELFF.

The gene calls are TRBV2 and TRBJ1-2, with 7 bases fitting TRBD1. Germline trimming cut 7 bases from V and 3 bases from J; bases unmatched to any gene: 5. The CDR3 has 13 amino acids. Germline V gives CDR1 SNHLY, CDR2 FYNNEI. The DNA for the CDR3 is TGTGCCAGCAAGAATGACAGGGACTATGGCTACACCTTC. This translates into CASKNDRDYGYTF.

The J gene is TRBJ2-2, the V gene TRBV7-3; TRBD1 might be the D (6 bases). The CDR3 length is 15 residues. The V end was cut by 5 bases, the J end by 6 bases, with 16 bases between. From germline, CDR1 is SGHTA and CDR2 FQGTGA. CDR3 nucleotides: TGTGCCAGCAGCCCGGTTGACGAGGGGGCCGGGGAGCTGTTTTTT. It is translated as CASSPVDEGAGELFF.

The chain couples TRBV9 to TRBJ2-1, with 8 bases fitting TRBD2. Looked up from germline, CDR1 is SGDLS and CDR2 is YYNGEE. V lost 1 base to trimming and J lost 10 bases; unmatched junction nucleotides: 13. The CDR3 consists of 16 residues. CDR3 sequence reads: CASSVRETSGGEEQFF. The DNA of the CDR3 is TGTGCCAGCAGCGTACGGGAAACTAGCGGAGGGGAAGAGCAGTTCTTC.

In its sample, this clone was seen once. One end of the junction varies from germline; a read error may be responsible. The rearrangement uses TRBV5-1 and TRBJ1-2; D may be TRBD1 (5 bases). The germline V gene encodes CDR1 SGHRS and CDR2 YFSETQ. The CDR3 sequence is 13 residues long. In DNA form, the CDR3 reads TGCGCCAGCAGTTCCGGGGGGAACTATGTCTACACCTTC. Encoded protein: CASSSGGNYVYTF.

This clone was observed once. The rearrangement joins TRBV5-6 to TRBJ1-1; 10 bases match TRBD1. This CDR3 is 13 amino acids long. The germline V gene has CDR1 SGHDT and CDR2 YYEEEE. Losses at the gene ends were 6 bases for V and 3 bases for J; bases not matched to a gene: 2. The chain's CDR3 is CASKGQGDTEAFF. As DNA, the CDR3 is TGTGCCAGCAAAGGACAGGGGGACACTGAAGCTTTCTTT.

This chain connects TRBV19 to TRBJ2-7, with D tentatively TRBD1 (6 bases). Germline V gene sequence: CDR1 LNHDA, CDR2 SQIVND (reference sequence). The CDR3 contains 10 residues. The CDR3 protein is CATGSYEQYF. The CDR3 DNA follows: TGTGCGACAGGATCCTACGAGCAGTACTTC.

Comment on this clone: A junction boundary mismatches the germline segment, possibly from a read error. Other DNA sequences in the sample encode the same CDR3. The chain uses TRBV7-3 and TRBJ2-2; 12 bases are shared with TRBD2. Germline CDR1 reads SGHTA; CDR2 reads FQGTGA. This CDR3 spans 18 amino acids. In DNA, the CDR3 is TGTGCCAGCAGCTTACACCCAGCGCTAGCGGGAGGGACCGGAGAGCTGTTTTTT. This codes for CASSLHPALAGGTGELFF.

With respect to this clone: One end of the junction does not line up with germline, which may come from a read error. CDR3 bases: TGTGTCAGCAGCTTAGGACTAGCCGACAATGAGCAGTTCTTC. This gives the protein CVSSLGLADNEQFF. The V and J genes are TRBV7-6 and TRBJ2-1; 8 bases agree with TRBD2. The length of the CDR3 is 14 residues. CDR1 is SGHVS and CDR2 is FNYEAQ in the germline V gene.

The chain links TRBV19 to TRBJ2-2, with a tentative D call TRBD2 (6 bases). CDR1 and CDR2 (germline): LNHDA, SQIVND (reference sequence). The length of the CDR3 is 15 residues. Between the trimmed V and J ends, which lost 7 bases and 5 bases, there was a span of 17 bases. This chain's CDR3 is CASTVIQAGTGELFF. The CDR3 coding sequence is TGTGCCAGTACTGTTATCCAGGCGGGGACCGGGGAGCTGTTTTTT. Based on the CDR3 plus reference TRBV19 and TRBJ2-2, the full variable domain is DGGITQSPKYLFRKEGQNVTLSCEQNLNHDAMYWYRQDPGQGLRLIYYSQIVNDFQKGDIAEGYSVSREKKESFPLTVTSAQKNPTAFYLCASTVIQAGTGELFFGEGSRLTVL.

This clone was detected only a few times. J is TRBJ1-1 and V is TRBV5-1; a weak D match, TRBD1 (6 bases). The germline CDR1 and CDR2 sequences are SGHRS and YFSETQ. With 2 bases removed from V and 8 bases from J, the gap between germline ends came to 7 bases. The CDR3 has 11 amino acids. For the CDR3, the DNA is TGCGCCAGCAGCTTAACAGGGGAAGCTTTCTTT. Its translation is CASSLTGEAFF.

Written as DNA, the CDR3 is TGTGCCAGCAGTGCAAGAGCTTCGACAGGAGCCACAGATACGCAGTATTTT. Translation: CASSARASTGATDTQYF. V is TRBV25-1 and J is TRBJ2-3; D possibly corresponds to TRBD1 (6 bases). Germline CDR1 is MGHDK and CDR2 is SYGVNS. The CDR3 runs 17 residues. V was pared by 4 bases and J by 2 bases, with 19 bases between.

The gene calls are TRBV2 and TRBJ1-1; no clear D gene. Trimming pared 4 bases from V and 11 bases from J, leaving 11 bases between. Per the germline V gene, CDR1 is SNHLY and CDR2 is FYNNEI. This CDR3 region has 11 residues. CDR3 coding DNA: TGTGCCAGCAGTGGGCGAGGAAGTGCTTTCTTT. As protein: CASSGRGSAFF.

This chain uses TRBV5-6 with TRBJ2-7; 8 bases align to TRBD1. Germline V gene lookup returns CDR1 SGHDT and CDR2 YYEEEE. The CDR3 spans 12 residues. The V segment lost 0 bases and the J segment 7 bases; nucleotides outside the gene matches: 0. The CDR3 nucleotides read TGTGCCAGCAGCTTGGACAGGGGGGAGCAGTACTTC. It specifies CASSLDRGEQYF.

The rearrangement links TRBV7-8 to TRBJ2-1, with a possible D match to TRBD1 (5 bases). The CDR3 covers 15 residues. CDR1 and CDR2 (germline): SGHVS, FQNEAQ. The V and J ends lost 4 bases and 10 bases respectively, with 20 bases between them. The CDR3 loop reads CASSYDTGAKGEQFF. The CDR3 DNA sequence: TGTGCCAGCAGCTATGATACGGGTGCCAAGGGGGAGCAGTTCTTC.

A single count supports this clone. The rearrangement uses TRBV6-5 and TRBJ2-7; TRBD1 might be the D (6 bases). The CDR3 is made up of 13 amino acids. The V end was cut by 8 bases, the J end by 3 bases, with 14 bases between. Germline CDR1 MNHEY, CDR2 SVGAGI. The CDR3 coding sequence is TGTGCCAGCGGAATACAGGGTCTCTACGAGCAGTACTTC. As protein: CASGIQGLYEQYF.

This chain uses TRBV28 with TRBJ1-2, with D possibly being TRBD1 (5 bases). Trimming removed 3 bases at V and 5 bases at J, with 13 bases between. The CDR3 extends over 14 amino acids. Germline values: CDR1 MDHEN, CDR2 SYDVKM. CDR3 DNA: TGTGCCAGCAGTTTTAGGACACAAGAGTATGGCTACACCTTC. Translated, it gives CASSFRTQEYGYTF.

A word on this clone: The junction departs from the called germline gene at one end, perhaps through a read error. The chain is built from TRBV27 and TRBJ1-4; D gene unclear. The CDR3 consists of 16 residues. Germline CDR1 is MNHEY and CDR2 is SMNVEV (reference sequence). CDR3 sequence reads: CASRPLIGGVNEKLLF. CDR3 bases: TGTGCCAGCAGGCCGCTGATCGGAGGCGTTAATGAAAAACTGCTTTTT.

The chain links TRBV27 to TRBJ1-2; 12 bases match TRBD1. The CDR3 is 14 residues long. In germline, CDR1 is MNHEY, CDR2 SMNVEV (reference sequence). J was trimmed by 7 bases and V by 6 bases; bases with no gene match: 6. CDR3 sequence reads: CASRTGTGGFGYTF. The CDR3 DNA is TGTGCCAGCAGGACCGGGACAGGGGGCTTTGGCTACACCTTC.

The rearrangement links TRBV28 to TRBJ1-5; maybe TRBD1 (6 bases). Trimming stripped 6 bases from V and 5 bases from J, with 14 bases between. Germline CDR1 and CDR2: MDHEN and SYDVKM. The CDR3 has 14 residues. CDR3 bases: TGTGCCAGCAGCGATGGGACATGGGATCAGCCCCAGCATTTT. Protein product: CASSDGTWDQPQHF.

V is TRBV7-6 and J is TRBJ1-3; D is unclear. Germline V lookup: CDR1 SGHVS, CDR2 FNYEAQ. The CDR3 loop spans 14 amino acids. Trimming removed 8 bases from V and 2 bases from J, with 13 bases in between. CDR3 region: CASYTVGTGNTIYF. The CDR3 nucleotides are TGTGCCAGCTATACGGTCGGTACTGGAAACACCATATATTTT.

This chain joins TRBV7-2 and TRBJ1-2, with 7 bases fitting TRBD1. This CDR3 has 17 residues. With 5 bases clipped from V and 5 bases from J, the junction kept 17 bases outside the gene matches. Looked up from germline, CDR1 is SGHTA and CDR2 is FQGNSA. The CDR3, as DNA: TGTGCCAGCAGCAATCCGGGCGGAACAGGGGCCCTTTATGGCTACACCTTC. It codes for CASSNPGGTGALYGYTF. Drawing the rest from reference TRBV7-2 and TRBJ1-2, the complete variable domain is GAGVSQSPSNKVTEKGKDVELRCDPISGHTALYWYRQSLGQGLEFLIYFQGNSAPDKSGLPSDRFSAERTGGSVSTLTIQRTQQEDSAVYLCASSNPGGTGALYGYTFGSGTRLTVV.

Here the CDR3 reads CAISDLPAGGGNQPQHF. CDR3 bases: TGTGCCATCAGTGACCTACCGGCGGGGGGTGGCAATCAGCCCCAGCATTTT. The chain recombines TRBV10-3 with TRBJ1-5; possibly TRBD1 for D (5 bases). V was shortened by 3 bases and J by 2 bases, with 17 bases between the two germline ends. Germline CDR1 reads ENHRY; CDR2 reads SYGVKD. The CDR3 runs 17 residues.

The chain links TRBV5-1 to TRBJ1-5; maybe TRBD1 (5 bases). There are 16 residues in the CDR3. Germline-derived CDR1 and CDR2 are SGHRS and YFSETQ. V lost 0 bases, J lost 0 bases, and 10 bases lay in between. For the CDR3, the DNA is TGCGCCAGCAGCTTGGACGGGGGGGTTAGCAATCAGCCCCAGCATTTT. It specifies CASSLDGGVSNQPQHF.